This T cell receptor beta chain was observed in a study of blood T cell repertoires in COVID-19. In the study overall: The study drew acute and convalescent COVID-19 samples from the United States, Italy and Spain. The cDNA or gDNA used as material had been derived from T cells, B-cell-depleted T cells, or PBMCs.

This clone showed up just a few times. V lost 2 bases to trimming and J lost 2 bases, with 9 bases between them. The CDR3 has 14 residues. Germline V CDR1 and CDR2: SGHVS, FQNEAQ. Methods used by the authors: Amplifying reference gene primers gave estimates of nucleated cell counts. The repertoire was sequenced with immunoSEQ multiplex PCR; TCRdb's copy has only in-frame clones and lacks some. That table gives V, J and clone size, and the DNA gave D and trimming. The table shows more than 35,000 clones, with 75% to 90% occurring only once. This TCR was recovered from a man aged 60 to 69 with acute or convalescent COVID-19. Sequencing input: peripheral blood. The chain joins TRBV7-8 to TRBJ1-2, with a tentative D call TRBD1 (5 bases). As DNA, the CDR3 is TGTGCCAGCAGCTTAACGGACAAGAACTATGGCTACACCTTC. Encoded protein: CASSLTDKNYGYTF.